Listed below are T cell receptor beta chains from one sample, sequenced in a study of identical twins. TCRdb re-called the 5' RACE reads with MiXCR, one entry per CDR3 protein. The data hold 450,000 or so distinct CDR3 sequences, with around 24% observed a single time. The same sample was also used in a study of T cells expressing NK-cell markers.

Sample: CD4+ T cells sorted from blood. These receptors all come from a woman aged 18-35 years in good health. Each CDR3 is given with its conserved first and last residue. The D gene is left open where the match is weak. Clone sizes are given selectively: once, few, many, or a class where the clone is expanded.

d_call: -; v_call: TRBV29-1; clone_size: few; j_call: TRBJ2-7; cdr3_aa: CSVERSGREQYF; cdr3_nt: TGCAGCGTTGAACGGTCAGGGAGAGAGCAGTACTTC
d_call: TRBD2; v_call: TRBV2; clone_size: -; j_call: TRBJ2-2; cdr3_aa: CASSGTSGPTGELFF; cdr3_nt: TGTGCCAGCAGTGGGACTAGCGGACCCACCGGGGAGCTGTTTTTT
d_call: TRBD1; v_call: TRBV12-3/TRBV12-4; clone_size: many; j_call: TRBJ2-7; cdr3_aa: CASSFSQGASYEQYF; cdr3_nt: TGTGCCAGCAGTTTTAGCCAGGGGGCTAGCTACGAGCAGTACTTC
d_call: -; v_call: TRBV5-6; clone_size: few; j_call: TRBJ2-3; cdr3_aa: CASSLGWPRGTDTQYF; cdr3_nt: TGTGCCAGCAGCTTGGGTTGGCCACGTGGTACAGATACGCAGTATTTT
d_call: -; v_call: TRBV3-1; clone_size: -; j_call: TRBJ1-2; cdr3_aa: CASSLGVGTFYGYTF; cdr3_nt: TGTGCCAGCAGCTTGGGGGTGGGTACCTTCTATGGCTACACCTTC
d_call: TRBD1; v_call: TRBV5-1; clone_size: few; j_call: TRBJ1-1; cdr3_aa: CASSIDPNRGLTEAFF; cdr3_nt: TGCGCCAGCAGCATCGACCCAAACAGGGGGCTTACTGAAGCTTTCTTT
d_call: -; v_call: TRBV11-2; clone_size: few; j_call: TRBJ1-4; cdr3_aa: CASRVSSSSNEKLFF; cdr3_nt: TGTGCCAGCAGGGTTTCGTCTTCAAGTAATGAAAAACTGTTTTTT
d_call: TRBD2; v_call: TRBV20-1; clone_size: few; j_call: TRBJ2-7; cdr3_aa: CSSTTRDGGMHEQYF; cdr3_nt: TGCAGTTCAACAACTCGGGACGGGGGGATGCACGAGCAGTACTTC
d_call: -; v_call: TRBV4-2; clone_size: -; j_call: TRBJ2-7; cdr3_aa: CASSQPGARSSYEQYF; cdr3_nt: TGTGCCAGCAGCCAACCGGGAGCGAGGAGCTCCTACGAGCAGTACTTC
d_call: -; v_call: TRBV20-1; clone_size: -; j_call: TRBJ2-3; cdr3_aa: CSARVPVFTDTQYF; cdr3_nt: TGCAGTGCTAGAGTACCAGTCTTCACAGATACGCAGTATTTT
d_call: -; v_call: TRBV12-3/TRBV12-4; clone_size: few; j_call: TRBJ1-5; cdr3_aa: CASSFKSQPQHF; cdr3_nt: TGTGCCAGCAGTTTCAAGAGTCAGCCCCAGCATTTT
d_call: TRBD2; v_call: TRBV10-3; clone_size: -; j_call: TRBJ2-7; cdr3_aa: CAISESKRGLYEQYF; cdr3_nt: TGTGCCATCAGTGAGTCAAAGCGGGGGCTCTACGAGCAGTACTTC
d_call: -; v_call: TRBV19; clone_size: -; j_call: TRBJ2-6; cdr3_aa: CASSIELSSSGANVLTF; cdr3_nt: TGTGCCAGTAGTATTGAGCTATCAAGCTCTGGGGCCAACGTCCTGACTTTC
d_call: TRBD1; v_call: TRBV5-1; clone_size: -; j_call: TRBJ2-7; cdr3_aa: CASSSRTGTGTEQYF; cdr3_nt: TGCGCCAGCAGCTCCCGGACCGGGACAGGAACCGAGCAGTACTTC
d_call: TRBD2; v_call: TRBV15; clone_size: -; j_call: TRBJ2-5; cdr3_aa: CATSRGRAGGETQYF; cdr3_nt: TGTGCCACCAGCAGGGGGAGGGCCGGGGGAGAGACCCAGTACTTC
d_call: -; v_call: TRBV12-3/TRBV12-4; clone_size: few; j_call: TRBJ2-7; cdr3_aa: CASSRAPGEQYF; cdr3_nt: TGTGCCAGCAGCCGAGCCCCTGGCGAGCAGTACTTC
d_call: -; v_call: TRBV7-9; clone_size: few; j_call: TRBJ1-4; cdr3_aa: CASSSQTEGEKLFF; cdr3_nt: TGTGCCAGCAGCTCTCAGACCGAGGGTGAAAAACTGTTTTTT
d_call: -; v_call: TRBV18; clone_size: -; j_call: TRBJ1-1; cdr3_aa: CASSPTNQNTEAFF; cdr3_nt: TGTGCCAGCTCACCGACAAATCAGAACACTGAAGCTTTCTTT